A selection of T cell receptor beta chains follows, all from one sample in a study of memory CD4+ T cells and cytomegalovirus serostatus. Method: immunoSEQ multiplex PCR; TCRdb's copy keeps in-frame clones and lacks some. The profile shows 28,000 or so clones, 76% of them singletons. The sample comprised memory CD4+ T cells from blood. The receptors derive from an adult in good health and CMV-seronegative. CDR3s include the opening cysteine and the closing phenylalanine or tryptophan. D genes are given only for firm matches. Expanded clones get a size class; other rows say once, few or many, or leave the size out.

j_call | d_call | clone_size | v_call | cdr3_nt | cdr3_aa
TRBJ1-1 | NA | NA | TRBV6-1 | TGTGCCAGCAGTGAACATCAAGGTAAAGCTTTCTTT | CASSEHQGKAFF
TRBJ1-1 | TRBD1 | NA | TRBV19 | TGTGCCAGTAGACGGGACAGGGGGCAAGTGAACACTGAAGCTTTCTTT | CASRRDRGQVNTEAFF
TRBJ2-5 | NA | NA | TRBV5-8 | TGTGCCAGCAGCTTGGCTGAGACCCAGTACTTC | CASSLAETQYF
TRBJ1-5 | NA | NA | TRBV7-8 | TGTGCCAGCAGCTCACAGGTGACCCAGCCCCAGCATTTT | CASSSQVTQPQHF
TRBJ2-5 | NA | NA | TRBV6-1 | TGTGCCAGCAGTGAAGTAGGGGGACGGGAGACCCAGTACTTC | CASSEVGGRETQYF
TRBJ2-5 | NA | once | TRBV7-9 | TGTGCCAGCAGCAAGGACAGCGATAAGACCCAGTACTTC | CASSKDSDKTQYF
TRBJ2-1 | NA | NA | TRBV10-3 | TGTGCCATCAGTGAGTCCACGGGAGTGAAGAATGAGCAGTTCTTC | CAISESTGVKNEQFF
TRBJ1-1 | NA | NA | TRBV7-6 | TGTGCCAGCAGCCCCCAGTATGGAGGGAACACTGAAGCTTTCTTT | CASSPQYGGNTEAFF
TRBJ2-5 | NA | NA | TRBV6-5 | TGTGCCAGCAGTTACTCGTACAGGGCATCCGAGACCCAGTACTTC | CASSYSYRASETQYF
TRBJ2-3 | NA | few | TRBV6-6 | TGTGCCAGCAGTTACCGAGAACTGAAGTATTTT | CASSYRELKYF
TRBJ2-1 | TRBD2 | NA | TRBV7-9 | TGTGCCAGCAGCTCGACTAGCGGGAGAAGGGTTCACAATGAGCAGTTCTTC | CASSSTSGRRVHNEQFF
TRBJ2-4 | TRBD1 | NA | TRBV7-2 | TGTGCCAGCAGCTTACAGTCGACAGGGGCCAAAAACATTCAGTACTTC | CASSLQSTGAKNIQYF
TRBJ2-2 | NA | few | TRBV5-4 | TGTGCCAGCAGACGGACGTCTTCGAACACCGGGGAGCTGTTTTTT | CASRRTSSNTGELFF
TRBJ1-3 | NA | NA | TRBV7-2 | TGTGCCAGCAGTCCCCTAGGGGGAAACACCATATATTTT | CASSPLGGNTIYF
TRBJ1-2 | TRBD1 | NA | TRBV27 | TGTGCCAGCAGTTTATTAGCGATACAGGGGAAGGATGGCTACACCTTC | CASSLLAIQGKDGYTF
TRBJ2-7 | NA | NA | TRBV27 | TGTGCCAGCAGTTTAACAGGGCGAGGGGAGCAGTACTTC | CASSLTGRGEQYF
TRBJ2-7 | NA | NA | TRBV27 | TGTGCCAGCAGTTTATCGCCACGATCCTACGAGCAGTACTTC | CASSLSPRSYEQYF
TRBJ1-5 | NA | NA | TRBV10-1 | TGCGCCAGCAGTATCGGTAGCAATCAGCCCCAGCATTTT | CASSIGSNQPQHF
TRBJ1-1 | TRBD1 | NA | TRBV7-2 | TGTGCCAGCAGCTTTAGATGGAGTCGGACAGGGGCTGAAGCTTTCTTT | CASSFRWSRTGAEAFF
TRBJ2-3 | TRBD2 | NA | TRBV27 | TGTGCCAGCAGTCTCGACATAGCGGGGGGGCTTTCGGATACGCAGTATTTT | CASSLDIAGGLSDTQYF
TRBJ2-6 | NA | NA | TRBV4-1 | TGCGCCAGCAGCCAAACTCGTAGCTCTGGGGCCAACGTCCTGACTTTC | CASSQTRSSGANVLTF
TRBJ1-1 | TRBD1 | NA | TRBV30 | TGTGCCTGGAGTGTCATCCGGGACAGGGGTGAAGCTTTCTTT | CAWSVIRDRGEAFF
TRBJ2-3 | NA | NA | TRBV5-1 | TGCGCCAGCAGCTTGGTCGGCGGAAGCACAGATACGCAGTATTTT | CASSLVGGSTDTQYF
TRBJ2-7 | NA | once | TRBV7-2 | TGTGCCAGCAGCGTTAATAGTGGGGGGAGCGAGCAGTACTTC | CASSVNSGGSEQYF
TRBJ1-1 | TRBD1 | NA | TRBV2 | TGTGCCAGCAGAGGACAGGGTAGGAACACTGAAGCTTTCTTT | CASRGQGRNTEAFF
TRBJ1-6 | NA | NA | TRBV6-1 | TGTGCCAGCAGTTTTAGGCAGGTTACGAATTCACCCCTCCACTTT | CASSFRQVTNSPLHF
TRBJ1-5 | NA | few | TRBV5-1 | TGCGCCAGCAGCTTGGAGGGACCGCATCAGCCCCAGCATTTT | CASSLEGPHQPQHF
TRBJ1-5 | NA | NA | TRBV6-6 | TGTGCCAGCAGTTCTACTCTTCAGCCCCAGCATTTT | CASSSTLQPQHF
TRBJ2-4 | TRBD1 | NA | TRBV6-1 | TGTGCCAGCCTCCGACAGGGGGCGCGTAACATTCAGTACTTC | CASLRQGARNIQYF
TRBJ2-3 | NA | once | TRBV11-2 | TGTGCCAGCAGCTTACTCCCCAGCCAGACAGATACGCAGTATTTT | CASSLLPSQTDTQYF
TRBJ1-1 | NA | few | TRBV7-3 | TGTGCCAGCAGCTCAGGGCACACTGAAGCTTTCTTT | CASSSGHTEAFF
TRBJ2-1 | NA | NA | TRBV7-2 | TGTGCCAGCAGTCAGGAGGTTTCAGGCTACAATGAGCAGTTCTTC | CASSQEVSGYNEQFF
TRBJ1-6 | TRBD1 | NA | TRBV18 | TGTGCCAGCCGCCGGGACAGCCTAAATTCACCCCTCCACTTT | CASRRDSLNSPLHF
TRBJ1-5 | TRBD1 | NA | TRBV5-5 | TGTGCCAGCAGCTTGGGACAGGGGACAATTCAGCCCCAGCATTTT | CASSLGQGTIQPQHF
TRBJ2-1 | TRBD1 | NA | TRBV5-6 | TGTGCCAGCAGCGAGACCGGGACAGGGGCCTACAATGAGCAGTTCTTC | CASSETGTGAYNEQFF
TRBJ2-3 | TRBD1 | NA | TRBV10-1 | TGCGCCAGCAGTGACCCCGGGACAGGGCTCACAGATACGCAGTATTTT | CASSDPGTGLTDTQYF
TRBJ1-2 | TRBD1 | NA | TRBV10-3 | TGTGCCATCACGGGGGGGACCGGGACAGCTGGCTACACCTTC | CAITGGTGTAGYTF
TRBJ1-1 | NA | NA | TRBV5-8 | TGTGCCAGCAGCTTGTACAGAGCGAACACTGAAGCTTTCTTT | CASSLYRANTEAFF
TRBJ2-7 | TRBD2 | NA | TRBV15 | TGTGCCACCAGAAAAGCGGGAGGGCTTTACGAGCAGTACTTC | CATRKAGGLYEQYF
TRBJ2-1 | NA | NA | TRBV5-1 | TGCGCCAGCAGCTTGGATTACAATGAGCAGTTCTTC | CASSLDYNEQFF
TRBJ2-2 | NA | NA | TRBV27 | TGTGCCAGCAGTTTGGCGCAAACCGGGGAGCTGTTTTTT | CASSLAQTGELFF